This T cell receptor beta chain was sequenced in a study of CD8+CD57+ T cells in acquired aplastic anemia. Overall study results and limits: Comparison of patients with controls identified about 27 shared CD8+ CDR3 sequences.

Template material for TCR beta VDJ and CDR3 profiling consisted of genomic DNA. MiXCR, run by TCRdb on the reads, gives a single entry per CDR3 protein. The repertoire holds around 200,000 distinct CDR3 sequences, with almost 50% as singletons. Those patients picked for sequencing had displayed CD8+CD57+ cell expansion on flow cytometry. The cohort consisted entirely of patients having severe acquired aplastic anemia. The blood sampling took place in patients who had so far received no therapy. The V and J ends lost 3 bases and 10 bases respectively, with 15 bases between them. The CDR3 spans 14 residues. In germline, CDR1 is MDHEN, CDR2 SYDVKM. Comment on this clonotype: Its antigen is unknown.

This receptor was taken from a human donor with aplastic anemia. The chain combines TRBV28 with TRBJ1-4; D is unresolved. The sample taken for sequencing was sorted CD4+, CD8+, or CD8+CD57+ T cells (not recorded which) from PBMCs. The CDR3 reads CASSFSPDPGKLFF. CDR3 DNA sequence: TGTGCCAGCAGTTTTTCGCCAGACCCCGGAAAACTGTTTTTT.